Following are 5 T cell receptor beta chains from one sample sequenced in a study of OX40 agonist ivuxolimab in advanced cancers. Clones were sequenced by immunoSEQ multiplex PCR, and TCRdb holds only the in-frame ones, with some missing. The table has under 25,000 clones, 84% seen once. Here the sequenced sample was CD4+ or CD8+ T cells sorted from blood, taken in a trial of the OX40 agonist ivuxolimab. Receptors originate from an adult with an advanced solid tumor such as melanoma, head and neck, liver or kidney cancer.

The V gene is TRBV29-1, the J gene TRBJ2-1, with TRBD2 matching 10 bases. The CDR3 consists of 14 residues. J was trimmed by 3 bases and V by 6 bases; bases with no gene match: 5. Germline V gene lookup returns CDR1 SQVTM and CDR2 ANQGSEA. CDR3 nucleotide sequence: TGCAGCGTCAAACTAGCGGGGAACTACAATGAGCAGTTCTTC. Its protein product is CSVKLAGNYNEQFF.

The V call is TRBV15, the J call TRBJ2-2, with TRBD2 identical over 9 bases. V was pared by 2 bases and J by 6 bases, with 10 bases of the junction left unmatched. The CDR3 has 17 amino acids. Per the germline V gene, CDR1 is LNHNV and CDR2 is YYDKDF (reference sequence). DNA of the CDR3: TGTGCCACCAGCAGACCGCGGAGTAGCGGGAGCGCCGGGGAGCTGTTTTTT. As protein: CATSRPRSSGSAGELFF.

The chain employs TRBV25-1 and TRBJ2-2, with D maybe TRBD1 (6 bases). V was pared by 8 bases and J by 7 bases, with 14 bases between. The CDR3 sequence is 13 residues long. Per germline, CDR1 MGHDK and CDR2 SYGVNS. The CDR3 sequence: CASRMDSVGELFF. The CDR3 DNA reads TGTGCCAGCCGTATGGACAGCGTCGGGGAGCTGTTTTTT.

The rearrangement links TRBV5-4 to TRBJ1-5; possible D gene TRBD1, 6 bases. V was shortened by 4 bases and J by 2 bases, with 19 bases between the two germline ends. Looked up from germline, CDR1 is SGHNT and CDR2 is YYREEE (reference sequence). The CDR3 runs 17 residues. The CDR3 coding sequence is TGTGCCAGCAGCATCGGAGGGGTTGGGGGCCGCAATCAGCCCCAGCATTTT. As protein: CASSIGGVGGRNQPQHF.

The chain couples TRBV7-2 to TRBJ2-7; possibly TRBD2 for D (6 bases). The germline gives CDR1 SGHTA, CDR2 FQGNSA. The CDR3 spans 14 residues. As DNA, the CDR3 is TGTGCTACCAAGGTAGCGGCAAGCTCCTACGAGCAGTACTTC. Encoded protein: CATKVAASSYEQYF.